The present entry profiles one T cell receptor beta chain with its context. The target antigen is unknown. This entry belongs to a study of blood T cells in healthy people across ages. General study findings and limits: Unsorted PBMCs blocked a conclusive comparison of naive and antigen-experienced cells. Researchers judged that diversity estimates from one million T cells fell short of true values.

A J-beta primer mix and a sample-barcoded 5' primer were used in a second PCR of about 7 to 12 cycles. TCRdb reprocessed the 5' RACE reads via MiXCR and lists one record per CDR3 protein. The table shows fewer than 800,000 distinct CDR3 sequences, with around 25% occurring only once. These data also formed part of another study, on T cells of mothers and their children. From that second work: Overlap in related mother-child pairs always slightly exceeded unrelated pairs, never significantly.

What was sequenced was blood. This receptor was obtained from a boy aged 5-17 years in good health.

Written as DNA, the CDR3 is TGTGCCAGCAGTGAAGGTGGGAAGGACACCATATATTTT. Its translation is CASSEGGKDTIYF. The rearrangement links TRBV25-1 to TRBJ1-3; D call uncertain. This CDR3 comprises 13 residues. The V and J ends lost 2 bases and 8 bases respectively, with 10 bases between them. CDR1 and CDR2 from the germline V gene are MGHDK and SYGVNS.